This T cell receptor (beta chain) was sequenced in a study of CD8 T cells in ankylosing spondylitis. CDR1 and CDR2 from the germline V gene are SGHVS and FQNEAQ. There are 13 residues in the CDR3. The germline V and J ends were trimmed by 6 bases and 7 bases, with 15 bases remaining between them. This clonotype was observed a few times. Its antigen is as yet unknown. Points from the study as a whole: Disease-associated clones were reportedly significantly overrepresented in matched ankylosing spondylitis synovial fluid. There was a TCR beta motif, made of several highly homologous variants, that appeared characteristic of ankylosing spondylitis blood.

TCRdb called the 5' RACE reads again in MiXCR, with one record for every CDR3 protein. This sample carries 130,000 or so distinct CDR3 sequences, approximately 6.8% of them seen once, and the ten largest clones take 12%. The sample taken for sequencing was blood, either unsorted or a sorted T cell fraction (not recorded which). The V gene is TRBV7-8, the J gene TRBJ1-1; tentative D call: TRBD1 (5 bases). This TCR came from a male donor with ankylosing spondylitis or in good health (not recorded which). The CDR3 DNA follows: TGTGCCAGCAGTGGGAGCAGGGCGATTGAAGCTTTCTTT. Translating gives CASSGSRAIEAFF.